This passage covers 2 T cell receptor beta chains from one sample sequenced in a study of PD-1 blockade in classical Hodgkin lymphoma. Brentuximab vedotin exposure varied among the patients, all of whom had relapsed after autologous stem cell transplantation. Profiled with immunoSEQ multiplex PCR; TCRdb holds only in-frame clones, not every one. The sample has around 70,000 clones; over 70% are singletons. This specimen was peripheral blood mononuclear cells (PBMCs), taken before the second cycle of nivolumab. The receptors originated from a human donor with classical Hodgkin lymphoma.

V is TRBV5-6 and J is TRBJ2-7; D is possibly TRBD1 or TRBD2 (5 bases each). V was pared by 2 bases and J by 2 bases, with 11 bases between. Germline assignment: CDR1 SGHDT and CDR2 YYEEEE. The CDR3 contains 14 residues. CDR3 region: CASSFWDGTYEQYF. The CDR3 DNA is TGTGCCAGCAGCTTTTGGGACGGGACCTACGAGCAGTACTTC.

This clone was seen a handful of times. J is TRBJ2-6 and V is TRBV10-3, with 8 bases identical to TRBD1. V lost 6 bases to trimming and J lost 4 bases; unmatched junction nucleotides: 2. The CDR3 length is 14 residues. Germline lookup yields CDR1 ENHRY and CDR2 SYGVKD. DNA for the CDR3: TGTGCCATCAGGCAGGGGGCAGGGGCCAACGTCCTGACTTTC. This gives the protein CAIRQGAGANVLTF.